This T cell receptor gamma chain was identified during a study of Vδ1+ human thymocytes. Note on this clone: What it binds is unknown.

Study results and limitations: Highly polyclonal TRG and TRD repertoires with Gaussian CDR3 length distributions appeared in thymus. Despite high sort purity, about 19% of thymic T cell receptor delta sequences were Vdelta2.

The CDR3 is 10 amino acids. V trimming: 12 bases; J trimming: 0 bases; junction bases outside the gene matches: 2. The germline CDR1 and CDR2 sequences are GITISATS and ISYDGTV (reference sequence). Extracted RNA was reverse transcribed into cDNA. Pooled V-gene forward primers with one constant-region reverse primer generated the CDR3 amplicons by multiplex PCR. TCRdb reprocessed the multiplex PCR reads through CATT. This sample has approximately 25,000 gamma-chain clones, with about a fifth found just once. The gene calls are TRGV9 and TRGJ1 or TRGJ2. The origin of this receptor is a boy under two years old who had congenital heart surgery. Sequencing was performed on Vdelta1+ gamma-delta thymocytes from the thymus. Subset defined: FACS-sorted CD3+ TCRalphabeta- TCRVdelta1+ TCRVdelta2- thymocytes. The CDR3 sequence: CAVNYYKKLF. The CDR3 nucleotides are TGTGCCGTGAATTATTATAAGAAACTCTTT.